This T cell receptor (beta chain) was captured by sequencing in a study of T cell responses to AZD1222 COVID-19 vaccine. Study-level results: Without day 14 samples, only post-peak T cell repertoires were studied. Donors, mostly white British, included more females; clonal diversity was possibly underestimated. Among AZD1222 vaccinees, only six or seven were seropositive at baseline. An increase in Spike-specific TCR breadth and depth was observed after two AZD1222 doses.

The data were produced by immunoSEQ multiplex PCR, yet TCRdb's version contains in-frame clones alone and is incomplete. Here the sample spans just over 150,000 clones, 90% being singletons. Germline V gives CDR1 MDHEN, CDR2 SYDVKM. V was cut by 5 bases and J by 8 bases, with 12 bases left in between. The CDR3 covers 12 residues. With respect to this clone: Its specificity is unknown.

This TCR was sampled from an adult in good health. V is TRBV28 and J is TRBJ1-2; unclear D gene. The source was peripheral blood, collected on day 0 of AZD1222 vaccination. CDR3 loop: CASSQLLGGYTF. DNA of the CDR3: TGTGCCAGCAGTCAACTGTTGGGCGGCTACACCTTC.